This TCR beta chain stems from a study of CD8 T cells in Susac syndrome. cDNA came from approximately 0.5 to 1 ug RNA primed by random hexamers. TCRdb itself ran the immunoSEQ multiplex PCR reads through MiXCR, one entry per CDR3 protein. The sample includes some 100,000 distinct CDR3 sequences, approximately 90% of them seen just once. The CDR3 is made up of 16 amino acids. CDR1 and CDR2 from the germline V gene are KGHDR and SFDVKD. After removal of 2 bases from V and 8 bases from J, the junction contained 9 bases not matched to a gene. V is TRBV24-1 and J is TRBJ2-1; the match to TRBD2 covers 9 bases. The specimen sequenced was CD8+ T cells from PBMCs. The source is a human donor in good health. The CDR3 sequence: CATSDSQSGGSHEQFF. The CDR3 region has the DNA TGTGCCACCAGTGATTCACAGAGCGGGGGGTCCCATGAGCAGTTCTTC.